The 18 T cell receptor beta chains in this list originate from one sample, sequenced in a study of blood T cell repertoires in COVID-19. The repertoire was sequenced with immunoSEQ multiplex PCR; TCRdb's copy has only in-frame clones and lacks some. The sample yields about 47,000 clones, approximately 85% seen once. Sequencing was carried out using peripheral blood. Receptors originate from a woman older than 75 with COVID-19, enrolled during active disease.

The CDR3 protein is CASSQRYFAGGSGNTIYF. The CDR3 nucleotides read TGTGCCAGCAGCCAAAGATACTTCGCAGGGGGCTCTGGAAACACCATATATTTT. The chain has TRBV3-1 (or the pseudogene TRBV3-2) and TRBJ1-3, with 7 bases matching TRBD1. The CDR3 runs 18 residues. The J segment lost 0 bases and the V segment lost 2 bases, leaving 10 bases of the junction unmatched. Germline CDR1 LGHDT, CDR2 YNNKEL (reference sequence).

The chain joins TRBV4-2 to TRBJ2-2; possibly TRBD2 for D (5 bases). This CDR3 has 16 amino acids. From germline, CDR1 is LGHNA and CDR2 YNFKEQ. V gave up 0 bases and J gave up 5 bases, with 13 bases separating them. This CDR3 reads CASSQDSGMGTGELFF. In DNA, the CDR3 is TGTGCCAGCAGCCAAGATTCCGGGATGGGGACCGGGGAGCTGTTTTTT.

The V and J genes are TRBV10-3 and TRBJ2-2; D remains ambiguous. The V gene lost 6 bases and the J gene lost 0 bases, with 8 bases spanning the gap. CDR1 and CDR2 (germline): ENHRY, SYGVKD. This CDR3 spans 14 amino acids. Here the CDR3 DNA reads TGTGCCATCAGGATGACTTCGAACACCGGGGAGCTGTTTTTT. Translated: CAIRMTSNTGELFF.

The V call is TRBV19, the J call TRBJ2-5, with 9 bases fitting TRBD1. The length of the CDR3 is 17 residues. Trimming took 6 bases from V and 1 from J; bases not matched to a gene: 12. Germline lookup yields CDR1 LNHDA and CDR2 SQIVND (reference sequence). Here the CDR3 reads CASRPSSGTGLQETQYF. The CDR3 DNA follows: TGTGCCAGTAGACCCTCCTCCGGGACAGGGCTCCAAGAGACCCAGTACTTC. The full variable domain, in which reference TRBV19 and TRBJ2-5 provide the parts outside the CDR3, is DGGITQSPKYLFRKEGQNVTLSCEQNLNHDAMYWYRQDPGQGLRLIYYSQIVNDFQKGDIAEGYSVSREKKESFPLTVTSAQKNPTAFYLCASRPSSGTGLQETQYFGPGTRLLVL.

The gene calls are TRBV6-4 and TRBJ2-1, with 7 bases matching TRBD2. This CDR3 contains 13 residues. V lost 6 bases and J lost 5; bases outside the gene matches: 4. Per the germline V gene, CDR1 is MRHNA and CDR2 is SNTAGT. The DNA for the CDR3 is TGTGCCAGCAGCCCGACTAGCAACAATGAGCAGTTCTTC. Protein product: CASSPTSNNEQFF.

V is TRBV11-2 and J is TRBJ2-1; D call uncertain. Trimming removed 5 bases from V and 9 bases from J, with 11 bases in between. Germline V CDR1 and CDR2: SGHAT, FQNNGV. This CDR3 has 12 amino acids. In nucleotides, the CDR3 is TGTGCCAGCAGCGGAACTACGGTTGAGCAGTTCTTC. Amino acids: CASSGTTVEQFF.

The chain employs TRBV11-1 and TRBJ2-7, with a tentative D call TRBD2 (5 bases). This CDR3 comprises 14 residues. Germline lookup yields CDR1 SGHAT and CDR2 FQDESV (reference sequence). V shed 1 base and J shed 1 base, with 8 bases lying between them. The CDR3 here is CASSLGTSSYEQYF. Written as DNA, the CDR3 is TGTGCCAGCAGCTTAGGCACTAGTTCCTACGAGCAGTACTTC.

The chain uses TRBV24-1 and TRBJ2-1; TRBD2 matches at 10 bases. CDR1 is KGHDR, CDR2 SFDVKD, per germline. V was clipped by 4 bases and J by 6 bases; unmatched bases: 11. This CDR3 comprises 17 residues. CDR3 loop: CATSDPVKAGGINEQFF. The CDR3 nucleotides read TGTGCCACCAGTGACCCCGTGAAAGCGGGAGGGATCAATGAGCAGTTCTTC.

The chain recombines TRBV7-3 with TRBJ2-1; 7 positions match TRBD2. From germline, CDR1 is SGHTA and CDR2 FQGTGA. CDR3 length: 13 amino acids. Trimming took 0 bases from V and 8 from J; bases not matched to a gene: 1. The CDR3 region is CASSLTTSYEQFF. CDR3 nucleotide sequence: TGTGCCAGCAGCTTAACGACTAGCTATGAGCAGTTCTTC. The full variable domain, its missing parts supplied by reference TRBV7-3 and TRBJ2-1, is GAGVSQTPSNKVTEKGKYVELRCDPISGHTALYWYRQSLGQGPEFLIYFQGTGAADDSGLPNDRFFAVRPEGSVSTLKIQRTERGDSAVYLCASSLTTSYEQFFGPGTRLTVL.

The chain has TRBV5-1 and TRBJ2-2; TRBD1 matches at 7 bases. CDR3 size: 16 residues. CDR1 and CDR2 from the germline V gene are SGHRS and YFSETQ. V lost 4 bases and J lost 4; bases outside the gene matches: 10. As DNA, the CDR3 is TGCGCCAGCAGCATAATATCGACAGGGATCACCGGGGAGCTGTTTTTT. Amino acids: CASSIISTGITGELFF.

V and J are TRBV9 and TRBJ1-1; 12 bases are shared with TRBD1. The germline V gene encodes CDR1 SGDLS and CDR2 YYNGEE. Losses at the gene ends were 4 bases for V and 2 bases for J; bases not matched to a gene: 12. The CDR3 is 18 residues long. CDR3 residues: CASSPRPGQGAGNTEAFF. For the CDR3, the DNA is TGTGCCAGCAGCCCTAGGCCGGGACAGGGGGCCGGTAACACTGAAGCTTTCTTT.

This chain connects TRBV20-1 to TRBJ2-5; TRBD1 is a possible D gene (6 bases). The germline V and J ends were trimmed by 3 bases and 5 bases, with 10 bases remaining between them. This CDR3 has 12 amino acids. CDR1 is DFQATT and CDR2 is SNEGSKA in the germline V gene (reference sequence). The CDR3 here is CSASDRMETQYF. CDR3 bases: TGCAGTGCTAGTGACAGGATGGAGACCCAGTACTTC.

The chain is built from TRBV28 and TRBJ1-5; weak D call: TRBD1 (5 bases). The CDR3 sequence is 19 residues long. V lost 6 bases and J lost 0, with 24 bases in between. In germline, CDR1 is MDHEN, CDR2 SYDVKM. CDR3 loop: CASRNQASRGKNSNQPQHF. The CDR3 region has the DNA TGTGCCAGCAGAAATCAGGCCTCTAGGGGTAAGAATAGCAATCAGCCCCAGCATTTT.

The rearrangement joins TRBV30 to TRBJ1-6; weak D call: TRBD1 (6 bases). This CDR3 has 15 residues. CDR1 and CDR2 from the germline V gene are GTSNPN and SVGIG (reference sequence). The V end was cut by 2 bases, the J end by 7 bases, with 15 bases between. CDR3 loop: CAWSFQQGGNSPLHF. The CDR3 DNA reads TGTGCCTGGAGTTTTCAACAGGGCGGGAATTCACCCCTCCACTTT.

In DNA, the CDR3 is TGTGCCAGCAGTTTTCCCCCGGATACGCAGTATTTT. This encodes CASSFPPDTQYF. The chain has TRBV12-3 or TRBV12-4 and TRBJ2-3; D gene ambiguous. This CDR3 is built from 12 residues. The V end was cut by 3 bases, the J end by 6 bases, with 7 bases between.

The chain recombines TRBV11-3 with TRBJ2-2; 8 nucleotides agree with TRBD2. Germline V lookup: CDR1 SGHNT, CDR2 YENEEA. The CDR3 extends over 16 amino acids. Germline trimming cut 1 base from V and 0 bases from J; bases unmatched to any gene: 1. The CDR3 reads CASSLGAGANTGELFF. The DNA for the CDR3 is TGTGCCAGCAGCTTAGGAGCGGGGGCGAACACCGGGGAGCTGTTTTTT. The full variable domain, rest sourced from reference TRBV11-3 and TRBJ2-2, is EAGVVQSPRYKIIEKKQPVAFWCNPISGHNTLYWYLQNLGQGPELLIRYENEEAVDDSQLPKDRFSAERLKGVDSTLKIQPAELGDSAVYLCASSLGAGANTGELFFGEGSRLTVL.

The J gene is TRBJ2-7, the V gene TRBV19; 8 bases line up with TRBD1. Trimming removed 1 base from V and 4 bases from J; junction bases left unmatched: 3. From germline, CDR1 is LNHDA and CDR2 SQIVND (reference sequence). The CDR3 runs to 14 residues. This CDR3 reads CASSIGTGSYEQYF. The CDR3 DNA reads as TGTGCCAGTAGTATAGGGACAGGGAGTTACGAGCAGTACTTC.

This chain connects TRBV10-3 to TRBJ2-1; D is perhaps TRBD1 (6 bases). The CDR3 is made up of 15 amino acids. Germline lookup yields CDR1 ENHRY and CDR2 SYGVKD. The V end lost 5 bases, the J end lost 6 bases, and 17 bases lay between the germline ends. CDR3 sequence (DNA): TGTGCCATCAGTCCTCAAGGGGGAACCCTCAATGAGCAGTTCTTC. Translating gives CAISPQGGTLNEQFF.